Following are 21 T cell receptor beta chains from one sample sequenced in a study of CXCR3-negative and CXCR3-positive naive CD8 T cells. Study-level findings and limits: Naive cells that were CXCR3-positive had more hydrophobic TRB CDR3s (compared with CXCR3-negative naive cells).

In preparing the TRB cDNA libraries, 5' RACE with UMI labels was used. TCRdb reworked the 5' RACE reads into one entry per CDR3 protein, no DNA. This listing includes approximately 59,000 distinct CDR3 sequences. Their specific antigens are unknown. Material for sequencing was naive CXCR3+ CD8+ T cells from blood. Sample subset: CD45RO-CCR7+CD27+CD95- naive CD8+ T cells expressing CXCR3 (TNR3+). These receptors were taken from a human donor in good health. Some clones in this sample may be carry-over from other donors' samples.

The chain combines TRBV5-1 with TRBJ2-7; TCRdb gives TRBD1 as the D gene, but with no DNA this cannot be confirmed. CDR1 and CDR2 from the germline V gene are SGHRS and YFSETQ. The CDR3 is made up of 15 amino acids. CDR3 in amino acids: CASSFDRGSNYEQYF.

The V call is TRBV5-1, the J call TRBJ1-1; checking the TCRdb D call of TRBD1 is not possible without DNA. Germline values: CDR1 SGHRS, CDR2 YFSETQ. The CDR3 has 15 amino acids. The CDR3 protein is CASSLTGAGNTEAFF.

The chain couples TRBV7-2 to TRBJ2-2; as DNA is missing, the TRBD2 call by TCRdb cannot be tested. The CDR3 extends over 19 amino acids. Germline assignment: CDR1 SGHTA and CDR2 FQGNSA. The chain's CDR3 is CASSLVVLAGVTFTGELFF.

V and J are TRBV5-6 and TRBJ2-1; TCRdb names TRBD1, which stays unverified in the absence of DNA. The CDR3 length is 16 residues. Germline CDR1 SGHDT, CDR2 YYEEEE. The CDR3 reads CASSPRWGYPPNEQFF.

The chain couples TRBV10-3 to TRBJ2-3; TCRdb selects TRBD2, and the lack of DNA leaves this call unchecked. There are 15 residues in the CDR3. Germline values: CDR1 ENHRY, CDR2 SYGVKD. CDR3 residues: CAIRRLDSSTDTQYF.

V and J are TRBV7-6 and TRBJ2-1; TCRdb returns TRBD1, unconfirmable since there is no DNA. Germline CDR1 and CDR2: SGHVS and FNYEAQ. The CDR3 spans 13 residues. This CDR3 reads CASSLGRGGEQFF.

The V call is TRBV7-2, the J call TRBJ2-3; TCRdb's assignment of TRBD2 cannot be checked, as there is no DNA. Germline assignment: CDR1 SGHTA and CDR2 FQGNSA. The CDR3 is 16 residues long. The CDR3 protein is CASSLLAGVDTDTPYF.

The CDR3 loop reads CSVEEGPHPTDTQYF. The chain links TRBV29-1 to TRBJ2-3; checking the TCRdb D call of TRBD1 is not possible without DNA. This CDR3 spans 15 amino acids. Germline V CDR1 and CDR2: SQVTM, ANQGSEA.

This CDR3 is CASSQAQPNTEAFF. The chain carries TRBV4-1 and TRBJ1-1. The CDR3 consists of 14 residues. Germline CDR1 MGHRA, CDR2 YSYEKL.

The J gene is TRBJ2-3, the V gene TRBV6-6. The CDR3 is 14 amino acids. The germline V gene encodes CDR1 MNHNY and CDR2 SVGAGI (reference sequence). CDR3 loop: CASTTGIATDTQYF.

J is TRBJ2-7 and V is TRBV5-6; TCRdb outputs TRBD1, but without DNA this stays unchecked. The CDR3 totals 17 residues. CDR1 and CDR2 from the germline V gene are SGHDT and YYEEEE. CDR3: CASSTWTGPRTNYEQYF.

The CDR3 protein is CSVEGSGRASSYEQYF. The chain is built from TRBV29-1 and TRBJ2-7; TCRdb designates TRBD2, a call that cannot be tested without DNA. The CDR3 has 16 residues. Germline lookup yields CDR1 SQVTM and CDR2 ANQGSEA.

The chain has TRBV7-3 and TRBJ2-1; the D call from TCRdb, TRBD2, cannot be confirmed without DNA. This CDR3 is built from 15 residues. Germline V gives CDR1 SGHTA, CDR2 FQGTGA. CDR3 amino acids: CASSPKPGLNNEQFF.

The rearrangement joins TRBV12-3 or TRBV12-4 to TRBJ2-7; TCRdb returns TRBD2, unconfirmable since there is no DNA. The CDR3 sequence is 13 residues long. The CDR3 loop is CASSWEGAYEQYF.

The chain's CDR3 is CSVQGGYAGELFF. The J gene is TRBJ2-2, the V gene TRBV29-1; TCRdb selects TRBD1, and the lack of DNA leaves this call unchecked. Germline CDR1 reads SQVTM; CDR2 reads ANQGSEA. This CDR3 is 13 amino acids long.

The chain has TRBV21-1 and TRBJ1-1; the D gene TCRdb calls, TRBD1, cannot be checked with no DNA. TRBV21-1 is listed as a pseudogene. The CDR3 is made up of 15 amino acids. CDR3 residues: CASSKGVRGDTEAFF.

The J gene is TRBJ2-5, the V gene TRBV7-2; TCRdb's assignment of TRBD2 cannot be checked, as there is no DNA. The CDR3 contains 18 residues. The V gene's germline CDR1 is SGHTA and CDR2 FQGNSA. The CDR3: CASSLAELAGDTEETQYF.

The rearrangement links TRBV12-3 or TRBV12-4 to TRBJ2-7; lacking DNA, the TRBD1 call made by TCRdb goes unchecked. The CDR3 is made up of 16 amino acids. The CDR3 loop is CASSPSPGTLSYEQYF.

This chain connects TRBV29-1 to TRBJ2-3; TCRdb outputs TRBD2, but without DNA this stays unchecked. The CDR3 is 14 amino acids. CDR1 and CDR2 from the germline V gene are SQVTM and ANQGSEA. This CDR3 is CSVASGRTTDTQYF.

This rearrangement joins TRBV5-1 to TRBJ2-3; the TRBD1 assignment by TCRdb is unverifiable without DNA. The germline V gene encodes CDR1 SGHRS and CDR2 YFSETQ. The CDR3 runs 15 residues. The CDR3: CASSLHQGATDTQYF.

This chain's CDR3 is CSARDPADFTGELFF. The rearrangement joins TRBV20-1 to TRBJ2-2. This CDR3 is 15 amino acids long. Germline V CDR1 and CDR2: DFQATT, SNEGSKA (reference sequence).